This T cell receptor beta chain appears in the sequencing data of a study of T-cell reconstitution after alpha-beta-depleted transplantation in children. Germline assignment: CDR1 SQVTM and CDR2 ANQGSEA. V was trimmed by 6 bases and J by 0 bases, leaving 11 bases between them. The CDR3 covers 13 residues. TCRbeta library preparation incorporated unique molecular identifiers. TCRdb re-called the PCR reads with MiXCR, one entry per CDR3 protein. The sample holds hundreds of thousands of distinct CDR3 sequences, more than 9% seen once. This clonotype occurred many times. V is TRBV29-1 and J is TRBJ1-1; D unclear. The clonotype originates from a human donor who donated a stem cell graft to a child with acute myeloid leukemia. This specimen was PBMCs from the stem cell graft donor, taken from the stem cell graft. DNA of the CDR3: TGCAGCGTCTGGAGCGGCCTGAACACTGAAGCTTTCTTT. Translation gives CSVWSGLNTEAFF.